These 10 T cell receptor beta chains share one sample of origin, sequenced in a study of cytomegalovirus exposure and HLA in healthy donors. Vbeta (60) and Jbeta (13) primers were used in the PCR. The repertoire was sequenced with immunoSEQ multiplex PCR; TCRdb's copy has only in-frame clones and lacks some. The sample shows roughly 71,000 clones, approximately 70% of them seen only once. What was sequenced was PBMCs. All receptors derive from a man aged 35-49 years in good health and CMV-seropositive.

V gene TRBV28 combines with J gene TRBJ1-5; possible D gene TRBD1, 6 bases. Trimming took 1 base from V and 1 from J, leaving 11 bases between them. The CDR3 has 16 residues. CDR1 is MDHEN, CDR2 SYDVKM, per germline. As DNA, the CDR3 is TGTGCCAGCAGTTTATACAGGGAAGTCAGCAATCAGCCCCAGCATTTT. It encodes CASSLYREVSNQPQHF.

Details on this clone: A read error may produce the germline difference seen at one junction end. This same CDR3 is encoded by further DNA sequences in the sample. J is TRBJ2-6 and V is TRBV25-1; D is perhaps TRBD1 (6 bases). The CDR3 length is 18 residues. Per the germline V gene, CDR1 is MGHDK and CDR2 is SYGVNS. CDR3: CASRNTVTGPSGANVLTF. CDR3 nucleotides: TGTGCCAGCAGAAACACTGTGACAGGACCCTCTGGGGCCAACGTCCTGACCTTC.

V gene TRBV2 combines with J gene TRBJ2-2; D is unclear. V was cut by 4 bases and J by 2 bases, with 11 bases left in between. The CDR3 covers 15 residues. The germline gives CDR1 SNHLY, CDR2 FYNNEI. The CDR3 loop is CASSANSLNTGELFF. DNA for the CDR3: TGTGCCAGCAGTGCGAACAGCCTTAACACCGGGGAGCTGTTTTTT.

This clone was seen a handful of times. The chain recombines TRBV6-1 with TRBJ1-2; D is unresolved. CDR1 is MNHNS and CDR2 is SASEGT in the germline V gene. V lost 5 bases, J lost 6 bases, and 13 bases lay in between. This CDR3 contains 13 residues. CDR3 sequence (DNA): TGTGCCAGCAGTATTAAATTCCGGGATGGCTACACCTTC. This sequence encodes CASSIKFRDGYTF.

This clone was found once. The rearrangement uses TRBV11-3 and TRBJ2-7; tentatively, D is TRBD1 (6 bases). The CDR3 is 12 residues long. From germline, CDR1 is SGHNT and CDR2 YENEEA. The V end lost 5 bases, the J end lost 6 bases, and 11 bases lay between the germline ends. CDR3 sequence: CASSAGTPEQYF. DNA for the CDR3: TGTGCCAGCAGCGCCGGGACACCCGAGCAGTACTTC.

The gene calls are TRBV27 and TRBJ2-7, with D perhaps matching TRBD2 (5 bases). CDR3 size: 13 residues. The V and J ends lost 4 bases and 0 bases respectively, with 7 bases between them. Germline assignment: CDR1 MNHEY and CDR2 SMNVEV (reference sequence). This CDR3 reads CASSSGISYEQYF. In nucleotides, the CDR3 is TGTGCCAGCAGTTCGGGGATCTCCTACGAGCAGTACTTC.

This sequence joins TRBV30 and TRBJ1-6, with 7 bases aligning to TRBD1. The J segment lost 7 bases and the V segment lost 4 bases, leaving 4 bases of the junction unmatched. The length of the CDR3 is 13 residues. CDR1 is GTSNPN and CDR2 is SVGIG in the germline V gene (reference sequence). The CDR3: CAWTDRANSPLHF. CDR3 coding DNA: TGTGCCTGGACCGACAGGGCGAATTCACCCCTCCACTTT.

The table lists this clone with a few counts. V is TRBV5-4 and J is TRBJ1-4; 7 bases line up with TRBD1. With 4 bases clipped from V and 3 bases from J, the junction kept 6 bases outside the gene matches. The CDR3 runs 15 residues. Germline CDR1 is SGHNT and CDR2 is YYREEE (reference sequence). CDR3 in amino acids: CASSPGGTANEKLFF. Written as DNA, the CDR3 is TGTGCCAGCAGCCCCGGCGGGACAGCTAATGAAAAACTGTTTTTT. Drawing the rest from reference TRBV5-4 and TRBJ1-4, the complete variable domain is ETGVTQSPTHLIKTRGQQVTLRCSSQSGHNTVSWYQQALGQGPQFIFQYYREEENGRGNFPPRFSGLQFPNYSSELNVNALELDDSALYLCASSPGGTANEKLFFGSGTQLSVL.

This clone was picked up one time. The V call is TRBV6-1, the J call TRBJ1-2, with TRBD1 matching 11 bases. This CDR3 spans 13 amino acids. The germline V gene encodes CDR1 MNHNS and CDR2 SASEGT. V shed 6 bases and J 8 bases; nucleotides not matched to a gene: 5. The CDR3: CASRGTGGRGYTF. DNA for the CDR3: TGTGCCAGCAGGGGGACAGGGGGAAGAGGCTACACCTTC.

The chain is built from TRBV2 and TRBJ1-2, with D maybe TRBD1 (5 bases). This CDR3 has 13 amino acids. Trimming removed 3 bases from V and 4 bases from J, with 9 bases in between. Per the germline V gene, CDR1 is SNHLY and CDR2 is FYNNEI. The CDR3 DNA follows: TGTGCCAGCAGTGAGATGCAGGGCTATGGCTACACCTTC. This translates into CASSEMQGYGYTF.